This T cell receptor (delta chain) was found in a study of γδ T cells in repeated Plasmodium falciparum infection. The CDR3 spans 18 residues. Between the trimmed V and J ends, which lost 0 bases and 2 bases, there was a span of 21 bases. Germline V CDR1 and CDR2: GEAIGNYY, EKD. TCRdb reapplied CATT to the multiplex PCR reads. This table holds roughly 90,000 delta-chain clones, almost 1.5% found once. Bulk repertoires came from Vgamma9/Vdelta2+ or Vdelta2-negative gammadelta T cells flow-sorted from PBMC. In its sample, this clone was seen many times. This likely came from a read error, as a far larger clone is one base away. The same CDR3 also results from other DNA sequences found in this sample.

Material: gamma-delta T cells from blood. This receptor was obtained from a pool of human donors (malaria-infected and uninfected, not separated). The gene calls are TRDV2 and TRDJ1; perhaps TRDD3 as D (5 bases). TCRdb leaves out the J gene; it was filled in here by matching the DNA to germline. DNA for the CDR3: TGTGCCTGTGACACCCTTTCTCCAAGAGATACAGGGACCGATAAACTCATCTTT. Amino acid sequence: CACDTLSPRDTGTDKLIF.